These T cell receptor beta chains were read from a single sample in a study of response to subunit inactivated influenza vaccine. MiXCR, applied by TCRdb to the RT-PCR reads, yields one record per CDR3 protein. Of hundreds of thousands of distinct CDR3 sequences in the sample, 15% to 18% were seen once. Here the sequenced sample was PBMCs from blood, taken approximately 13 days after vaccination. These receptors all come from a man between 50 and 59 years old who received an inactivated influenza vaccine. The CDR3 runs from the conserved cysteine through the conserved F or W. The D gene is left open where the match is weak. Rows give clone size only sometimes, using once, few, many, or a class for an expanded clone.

CDR3 protein: CAIRTSGGQIGDTQYF
CDR3 DNA: TGTGCCATCAGGACTAGCGGGGGGCAAATAGGGGATACGCAGTATTTT
V gene: TRBV10-3
J gene: TRBJ2-3
clone size: -
D gene: TRBD2

CDR3 protein: CASSQTGGANEQYF
CDR3 DNA: TGTGCCAGCAGCCAAACGGGGGGCGCGAACGAGCAGTACTTC
V gene: TRBV14
J gene: TRBJ2-7
clone size: few
D gene: -

CDR3 protein: CATSRQLTSARETQYF
CDR3 DNA: TGTGCCACCAGCAGACAGTTAACCTCCGCTCGAGAGACCCAGTACTTC
V gene: TRBV15
J gene: TRBJ2-5
clone size: -
D gene: -

CDR3 protein: CASSLVRPSSGNTIYF
CDR3 DNA: TGTGCCAGCAGCTTAGTAAGACCTAGCTCTGGAAACACCATATATTTT
V gene: TRBV7-9
J gene: TRBJ1-3
clone size: few
D gene: -

CDR3 protein: CSARDSLAGPNEQFF
CDR3 DNA: TGCAGTGCTAGAGACAGTCTAGCGGGACCCAATGAGCAGTTCTTC
V gene: TRBV20-1
J gene: TRBJ2-1
clone size: few
D gene: TRBD2

CDR3 protein: CAISGDRDKLFF
CDR3 DNA: TGTGCCATCAGTGGGGACAGGGACAAACTGTTTTTT
V gene: TRBV10-3
J gene: TRBJ1-4
clone size: -
D gene: TRBD1

CDR3 protein: CASHPGDRGDEQYF
CDR3 DNA: TGTGCCAGCCACCCAGGGGACAGGGGCGACGAGCAGTACTTC
V gene: TRBV6-1
J gene: TRBJ2-7
clone size: few
D gene: TRBD1

CDR3 protein: CASSPRQGHMNTEAFF
CDR3 DNA: TGTGCCAGCAGCCCCCGACAGGGGCACATGAACACTGAAGCTTTCTTT
V gene: TRBV6-1
J gene: TRBJ1-1
clone size: few
D gene: TRBD1

CDR3 protein: CASSLSGRWNTEAFF
CDR3 DNA: TGTGCCAGCAGTTTATCGGGCAGGTGGAACACTGAAGCTTTCTTT
V gene: TRBV27
J gene: TRBJ1-1
clone size: -
D gene: -

CDR3 protein: CASSVGGPTDTQYF
CDR3 DNA: TGTGCCAGCAGCGTAGGGGGCCCCACAGATACGCAGTATTTT
V gene: TRBV9
J gene: TRBJ2-3
clone size: -
D gene: -

CDR3 protein: CSAVDSNNEKLFF
CDR3 DNA: TGCAGTGCTGTAGACAGCAATAATGAAAAACTGTTTTTT
V gene: TRBV20-1
J gene: TRBJ1-4
clone size: -
D gene: -

CDR3 protein: CSAKNRGRAGELFF
CDR3 DNA: TGCAGTGCTAAAAACAGGGGGCGGGCCGGGGAGCTGTTTTTT
V gene: TRBV20-1
J gene: TRBJ2-2
clone size: few
D gene: TRBD1

CDR3 protein: CAWSLTSVQYF
CDR3 DNA: TGTGCCTGGAGTCTCACTAGCGTGCAGTATTTT
V gene: TRBV30
J gene: TRBJ2-3
clone size: -
D gene: TRBD2

CDR3 protein: CASSPRLAGRAYNEQFF
CDR3 DNA: TGTGCCAGCAGCCCTCGACTAGCGGGCCGGGCCTACAATGAGCAGTTCTTC
V gene: TRBV9
J gene: TRBJ2-1
clone size: few
D gene: TRBD2

CDR3 protein: CASSQGSTDTQYF
CDR3 DNA: TGCGCCAGCAGCCAAGGTAGCACAGATACGCAGTATTTT
V gene: TRBV4-3
J gene: TRBJ2-3
clone size: many
D gene: -

CDR3 protein: CASSLGAGLATDTQYF
CDR3 DNA: TGTGCCAGCAGCCTGGGGGCCGGACTAGCGACAGATACGCAGTATTTT
V gene: TRBV12-3/TRBV12-4
J gene: TRBJ2-3
clone size: many
D gene: TRBD2

CDR3 protein: CAISGTTESYEQYF
CDR3 DNA: TGTGCCATCAGCGGGACCACAGAGAGCTACGAGCAGTACTTC
V gene: TRBV10-3
J gene: TRBJ2-7
clone size: -
D gene: -

CDR3 protein: CASRREGQVEQFF
CDR3 DNA: TGCGCCAGCCGGCGGGAAGGCCAAGTGGAGCAGTTCTTC
V gene: TRBV5-1
J gene: TRBJ2-1
clone size: many
D gene: -

CDR3 protein: CASSASTSGSGDEQFF
CDR3 DNA: TGTGCCAGCAGCGCTTCAACTAGCGGGAGTGGAGATGAGCAGTTCTTC
V gene: TRBV9
J gene: TRBJ2-1
clone size: -
D gene: TRBD2

CDR3 protein: CASSHLSGKGPGELFF
CDR3 DNA: TGTGCCAGCAGCCACCTTAGCGGGAAGGGACCCGGGGAGCTGTTTTTT
V gene: TRBV14
J gene: TRBJ2-2
clone size: -
D gene: TRBD2

CDR3 protein: CSARAYGGTEETQYF
CDR3 DNA: TGCAGTGCTAGAGCATATGGAGGGACGGAGGAGACCCAGTACTTC
V gene: TRBV20-1
J gene: TRBJ2-5
clone size: -
D gene: -

CDR3 protein: CSAEVSGTTDTQYF
CDR3 DNA: TGCAGTGCTGAAGTTAGCGGGACGACAGATACGCAGTATTTT
V gene: TRBV20-1
J gene: TRBJ2-3
clone size: -
D gene: TRBD2

CDR3 protein: CSVEQDYNEQFF
CDR3 DNA: TGCAGCGTTGAACAGGACTACAATGAGCAGTTCTTC
V gene: TRBV29-1
J gene: TRBJ2-1
clone size: -
D gene: -

CDR3 protein: CASSQDRRSAREKLFF
CDR3 DNA: TGCGCCAGCAGCCAAGATAGGAGGTCAGCTCGGGAAAAACTGTTTTTT
V gene: TRBV4-3
J gene: TRBJ1-4
clone size: -
D gene: -

CDR3 protein: CASSKLAGGVLGQETQYF
CDR3 DNA: TGTGCCAGCAGCAAACTAGCGGGAGGGGTCCTGGGCCAAGAGACCCAGTACTTC
V gene: TRBV11-2
J gene: TRBJ2-5
clone size: few
D gene: TRBD2

CDR3 protein: CASSLSPGTNEQFF
CDR3 DNA: TGTGCCAGCAGCTTAAGCCCGGGGACGAATGAGCAGTTCTTC
V gene: TRBV11-2
J gene: TRBJ2-1
clone size: -
D gene: -

CDR3 protein: CASSQRDRGFNEQYF
CDR3 DNA: TGTGCCAGCAGCCAGCGGGACAGGGGATTTAACGAGCAGTACTTC
V gene: TRBV3-1
J gene: TRBJ2-7
clone size: -
D gene: TRBD1